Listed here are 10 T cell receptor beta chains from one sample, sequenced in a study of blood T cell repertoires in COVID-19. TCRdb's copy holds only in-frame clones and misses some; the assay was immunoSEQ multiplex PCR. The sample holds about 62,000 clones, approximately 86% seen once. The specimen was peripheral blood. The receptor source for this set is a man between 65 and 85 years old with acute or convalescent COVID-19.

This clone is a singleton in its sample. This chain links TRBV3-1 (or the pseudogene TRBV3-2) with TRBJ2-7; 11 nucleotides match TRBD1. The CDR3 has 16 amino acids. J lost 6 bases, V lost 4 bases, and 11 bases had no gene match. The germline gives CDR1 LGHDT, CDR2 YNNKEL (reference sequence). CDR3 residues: CASSPYSGQGAGEQYF. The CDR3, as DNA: TGTGCCAGCAGCCCATACTCTGGACAGGGGGCCGGCGAGCAGTACTTC.

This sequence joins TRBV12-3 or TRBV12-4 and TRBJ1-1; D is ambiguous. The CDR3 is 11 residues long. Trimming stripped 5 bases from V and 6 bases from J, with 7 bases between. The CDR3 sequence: CASSRGAEAFF. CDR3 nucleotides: TGTGCCAGCAGTCGGGGTGCTGAAGCTTTCTTT.

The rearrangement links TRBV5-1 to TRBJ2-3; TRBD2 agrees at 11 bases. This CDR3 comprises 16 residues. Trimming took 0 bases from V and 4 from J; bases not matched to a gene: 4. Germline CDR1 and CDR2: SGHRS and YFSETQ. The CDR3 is CASSLDVSGRADTQYF. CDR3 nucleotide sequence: TGCGCCAGCAGCTTGGACGTTAGCGGGAGGGCAGATACGCAGTATTTT.

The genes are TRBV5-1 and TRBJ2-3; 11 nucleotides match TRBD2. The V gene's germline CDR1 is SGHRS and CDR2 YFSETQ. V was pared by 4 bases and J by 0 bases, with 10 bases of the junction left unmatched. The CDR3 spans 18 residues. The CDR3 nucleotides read TGCGCCAGCAGCCCGAGGGGGACTAGCGGAGTTAGCACAGATACGCAGTATTTT. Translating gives CASSPRGTSGVSTDTQYF.

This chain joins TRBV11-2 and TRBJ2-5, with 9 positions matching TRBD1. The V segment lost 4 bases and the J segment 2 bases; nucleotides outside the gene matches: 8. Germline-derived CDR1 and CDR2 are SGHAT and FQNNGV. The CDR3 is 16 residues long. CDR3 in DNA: TGTGCCAGCAGCTCCCCGACCGGGACAGGGCAAGAGACCCAGTACTTC. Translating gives CASSSPTGTGQETQYF.

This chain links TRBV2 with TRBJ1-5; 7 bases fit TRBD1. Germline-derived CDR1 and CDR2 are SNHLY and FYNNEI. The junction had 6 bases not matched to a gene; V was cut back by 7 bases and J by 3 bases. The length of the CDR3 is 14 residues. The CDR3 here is CASTGGGDNQPQHF. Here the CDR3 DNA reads TGTGCCAGCACGGGAGGGGGCGACAATCAGCCCCAGCATTTT. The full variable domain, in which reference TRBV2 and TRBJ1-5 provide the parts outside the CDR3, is EPEVTQTPSHQVTQMGQEVILRCVPISNHLYFYWYRQILGQKVEFLVSFYNNEISEKSEIFDDQFSVERPDGSNFTLKIRSTKLEDSAMYFCASTGGGDNQPQHFGDGTRLSIL.

CDR3 sequence: CASSLSNYQQETQYF. The CDR3 coding sequence is TGTGCCAGCAGTTTATCGAATTACCAGCAAGAGACCCAGTACTTC. The gene calls are TRBV27 and TRBJ2-5; D not resolved. The CDR3 is made up of 15 amino acids. Germline V gene sequence: CDR1 MNHEY, CDR2 SMNVEV (reference sequence). The V gene lost 0 bases and the J gene lost 2 bases, with 10 bases spanning the gap.

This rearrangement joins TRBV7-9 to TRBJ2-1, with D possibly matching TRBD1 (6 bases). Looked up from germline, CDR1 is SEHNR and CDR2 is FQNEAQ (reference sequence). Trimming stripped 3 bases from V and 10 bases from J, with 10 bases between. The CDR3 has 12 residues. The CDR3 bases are TGTGCCAGCAGCTTTCCCGGGACAGAGCAGTTCTTC. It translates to CASSFPGTEQFF.

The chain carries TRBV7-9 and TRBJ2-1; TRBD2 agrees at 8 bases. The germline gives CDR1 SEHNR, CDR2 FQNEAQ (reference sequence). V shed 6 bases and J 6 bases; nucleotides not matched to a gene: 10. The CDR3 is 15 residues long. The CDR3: CASRPPAGGPNEQFF. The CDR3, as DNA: TGTGCCAGCAGACCGCCGGCGGGAGGCCCCAATGAGCAGTTCTTC. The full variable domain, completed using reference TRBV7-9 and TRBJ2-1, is DTGVSQNPRHKITKRGQNVTFRCDPISEHNRLYWYRQTLGQGPEFLTYFQNEAQLEKSRLLSDRFSAERPKGSFSTLEIQRTEQGDSAMYLCASRPPAGGPNEQFFGPGTRLTVL.

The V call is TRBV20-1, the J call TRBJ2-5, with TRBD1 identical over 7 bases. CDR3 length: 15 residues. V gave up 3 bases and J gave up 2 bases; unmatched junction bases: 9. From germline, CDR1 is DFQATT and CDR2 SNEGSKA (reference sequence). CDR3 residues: CSASTGTDIQETQYF. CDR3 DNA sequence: TGCAGTGCTAGTACCGGGACAGACATACAAGAGACCCAGTACTTC.